One and the same sample provided the 16 T cell receptor beta chains below, sequenced in a study of T cells in narcolepsy. Here immunoSEQ multiplex PCR was the method, and the copy in TCRdb shows in-frame clones only, minus some. This sample has around 24,000 clones; roughly 77% occur once, and the top ten carry 0.9% to 1.2%. Source material: memory (CD45RA-) CD4+ T cells from blood. The receptors come from a human donor in good health.

J is TRBJ1-6 and V is TRBV6-5; tentatively, D is TRBD1 (5 bases). The germline V gene encodes CDR1 MNHEY and CDR2 SVGAGI. This CDR3 comprises 13 residues. V lost 7 bases and J 6 bases, leaving 10 bases between the germline ends. Written as DNA, the CDR3 is TGTGCCAGCAAGCGACAGTTTAATTCACCCCTCCACTTT. It is translated as CASKRQFNSPLHF.

The chain employs TRBV9 and TRBJ2-3; D gene uncertain. Trimming stripped 0 bases from V and 4 bases from J, with 9 bases between. Per germline, CDR1 SGDLS and CDR2 YYNGEE. CDR3 length: 14 amino acids. The CDR3 DNA reads as TGTGCCAGCAGCGTAGTTGGTGTGGCAGATACGCAGTATTTT. It specifies CASSVVGVADTQYF.

V and J are TRBV9 and TRBJ2-1; D not certain. The CDR3 is made up of 15 amino acids. The V gene lost 2 bases and the J gene lost 1 base, with 10 bases spanning the gap. CDR1 and CDR2 (germline): SGDLS, YYNGEE. Written as DNA, the CDR3 is TGTGCCAGCAGCGTCCAACCCAGTTCCTACAATGAGCAGTTCTTC. Translated, it gives CASSVQPSSYNEQFF.

V gene TRBV7-2 combines with J gene TRBJ1-1; a possible D gene is TRBD1 (6 bases). From germline, CDR1 is SGHTA and CDR2 FQGNSA. V dropped 4 bases and J dropped 0 bases, with 12 bases sitting between them. The CDR3 is 15 residues long. The CDR3 loop reads CASSSSGGMNTEAFF. The CDR3, as DNA: TGTGCCAGCAGCTCATCCGGGGGCATGAACACTGAAGCTTTCTTT. Together with reference TRBV7-2 and TRBJ1-1, the CDR3 gives the full variable domain: GAGVSQSPSNKVTEKGKDVELRCDPISGHTALYWYRQSLGQGLEFLIYFQGNSAPDKSGLPSDRFSAERTGGSVSTLTIQRTQQEDSAVYLCASSSSGGMNTEAFFGQGTRLTVV.

This chain links TRBV11-1 with TRBJ2-1; 8 bases are shared with TRBD1. Germline V lookup: CDR1 SGHAT, CDR2 FQDESV (reference sequence). V was pared by 2 bases and J by 5 bases, with 8 bases of the junction left unmatched. CDR3 length: 16 amino acids. The DNA of the CDR3 is TGTGCCAGCAGCTTAAACCTCGGACAGGGCAACAATGAGCAGTTCTTC. Amino acid sequence: CASSLNLGQGNNEQFF.

This chain connects TRBV14 to TRBJ1-2; 8 bases map to TRBD1. Losses at the gene ends were 4 bases for V and 6 bases for J; bases not matched to a gene: 4. The V gene's germline CDR1 is SGHDN and CDR2 FVKESK. The CDR3 spans 13 residues. CDR3 amino acids: CASSPDRGHGYTF. Here the CDR3 DNA reads TGTGCCAGCAGCCCCGACAGGGGTCATGGCTACACCTTC.

The gene calls are TRBV11-3 and TRBJ1-1; D is unresolved. CDR3 size: 13 residues. CDR1 and CDR2 from the germline V gene are SGHNT and YENEEA. Between the trimmed V and J ends, which lost 11 bases and 0 bases, there was a span of 13 bases. The CDR3 DNA follows: TGTGCCGGCCTTAGGAGTATGAACACTGAAGCTTTCTTT. Its translation is CAGLRSMNTEAFF.

J is TRBJ1-1 and V is TRBV5-4; 7 bases line up with TRBD1. Germline-derived CDR1 and CDR2 are SGHNT and YYREEE (reference sequence). The V and J ends lost 1 base and 1 base, in that order; junction bases with no gene match: 4. This CDR3 contains 15 residues. The CDR3 is CASSLMAGGNTEAFF. The CDR3 bases are TGTGCCAGCAGCTTGATGGCAGGGGGGAACACTGAAGCTTTCTTT.

DNA of the CDR3: TGTGCCAGCAGTGAGAGGTCAGGGGGTAGCAATCAGCCCCAGCATTTT. Amino acids: CASSERSGGSNQPQHF. The rearrangement joins TRBV2 to TRBJ1-5, with TRBD1 matching 7 bases. Trimming cost V 3 bases and J 0 bases; bases outside gene matches: 5. The CDR3 totals 16 residues. Germline V gene lookup returns CDR1 SNHLY and CDR2 FYNNEI.

The chain employs TRBV6-5 and TRBJ1-6; D gene unclear. From germline, CDR1 is MNHEY and CDR2 SVGAGI. CDR3 length equals 13 residues. V was cut by 2 bases and J by 7 bases, with 6 bases left in between. The CDR3 reads CASSYDGNSPLHF. The DNA for the CDR3 is TGTGCCAGCAGTTACGACGGAAATTCACCCCTCCACTTT.

V and J are TRBV5-1 and TRBJ2-1; 11 bases align to TRBD2. The V and J ends lost 2 bases and 4 bases, in that order; junction bases with no gene match: 8. This CDR3 comprises 17 residues. The germline CDR1 and CDR2 sequences are SGHRS and YFSETQ. CDR3 DNA sequence: TGCGCCAGCAGCTTCGGGGGAGGGACTAGCGGTTACAATGAGCAGTTCTTC. Residues: CASSFGGGTSGYNEQFF.

V usage is TRBV25-1 and J usage is TRBJ1-2, with D tentatively TRBD1 (5 bases). The germline CDR1 and CDR2 sequences are MGHDK and SYGVNS. The CDR3 totals 11 residues. The ends were cut back, 3 bases at V and 7 bases at J, with 6 bases in the middle. The CDR3 DNA is TGTGCCAGCAGTGAGACAGCTGGCTACACCTTC. This translates into CASSETAGYTF.

This clone occurred once. This rearrangement joins TRBV2 to TRBJ2-7, with D possibly called TRBD1 or TRBD2 (5 bases each). Trimming stripped 4 bases from V and 0 bases from J, with 19 bases between. CDR1 and CDR2 from the germline V gene are SNHLY and FYNNEI. The CDR3 contains 17 residues. CDR3 amino acids: CASSGGSRVVSSYEQYF. The CDR3 nucleotides read TGTGCCAGCAGTGGGGGGAGTAGGGTGGTCTCCTCCTACGAGCAGTACTTC.

The rearrangement uses TRBV20-1 and TRBJ1-2; no clear D. V dropped 3 bases and J dropped 5 bases, with 7 bases sitting between them. Germline V gives CDR1 DFQATT, CDR2 SNEGSKA (reference sequence). This CDR3 comprises 11 residues. The CDR3 coding sequence is TGCAGTGCTAGTCCCCCGTATGGCTACACCTTC. Translating it yields CSASPPYGYTF.

Turning to this clone: The same CDR3 arises from other DNA sequences in this sample as well. The rearrangement uses TRBV6-6 and TRBJ2-7; 9 nucleotides agree with TRBD1. This CDR3 has 14 residues. With V trimmed by 8 bases and J by 1 base, 6 bases remained unmatched. Germline values: CDR1 MNHNY, CDR2 SVGAGI (reference sequence). CDR3 sequence reads: CASSLGQGSYEQYF. The CDR3 nucleotides are TGTGCCAGCTCTCTGGGACAGGGTTCCTACGAGCAGTACTTC.

For this clone: Different DNA sequences within this sample yield the same CDR3. The V gene is TRBV30, the J gene TRBJ1-2; the D is unclear. V dropped 5 bases and J dropped 5 bases, with 12 bases sitting between them. Germline assignment: CDR1 GTSNPN and CDR2 SVGIG (reference sequence). The CDR3 is made up of 12 amino acids. CDR3 nucleotide sequence: TGTGCCTGGTTTACCAGGATTTATGGCTACACCTTC. This sequence encodes CAWFTRIYGYTF. Combining the CDR3 with reference TRBV30 and TRBJ1-2 gives the whole variable domain SQTIHQWPATLVQPVGSPLSLECTVEGTSNPNLYWYRQAAGRGLQLLFYSVGIGQISSEVPQNLSASRPQDRQFILSSKKLLLSDSGFYLCAWFTRIYGYTFGSGTRLTVV.